This note documents a single T cell receptor beta chain sequence. These data belong to a study of blood T cell repertoires in COVID-19. Study-level information: PBMCs, B-cell-depleted T cells, or T cells provided the cDNA or gDNA that made up the material.

In germline, CDR1 is SGHVS, CDR2 FQNEAQ. The CDR3 runs to 15 residues. V was pared by 2 bases and J by 6 bases, with 14 bases between. Libraries were prepared by immunoSEQ multiplex PCR; TCRdb keeps only in-frame clonotypes and omits some of them. The sample includes about 180,000 clones, around 80% seen only once; the top ten take about 15%. The TCR was taken from a man between 60 and 75 years old who had been exposed to COVID-19. Sequenced material: PBMCs or T cells enriched from blood (not recorded which). The genes are TRBV7-8 and TRBJ1-5, with D unclear. DNA of the CDR3: TGTGCCAGCAGCTTAACGGGGTGGGCGCGTCAGCCCCAGCATTTT. As protein: CASSLTGWARQPQHF.